The clone carrying this T cell receptor beta chain appeared a single time. The CDR3 contains 13 residues. The germline gives CDR1 LNHDA, CDR2 SQIVND (reference sequence). The V and J ends lost 7 bases and 5 bases respectively, with 12 bases between them. The repertoire was sequenced with immunoSEQ multiplex PCR; TCRdb's copy has only in-frame clones and lacks some. The sample consists of under 200,000 clones, around 90% of them appearing once. This specimen belongs to a study of T cell responses to AZD1222 COVID-19 vaccine. The sequenced sample was peripheral blood, obtained 28 days after the second dose of the MenACWY control vaccine. The V call is TRBV19, the J call TRBJ1-5, with D maybe TRBD1 (5 bases). The clonotype originates from an adult who received the MenACWY meningococcal vaccine as a control. CDR3 sequence: CASNEGPDQPQHF. CDR3 bases: TGTGCCAGTAATGAGGGGCCTGATCAGCCCCAGCATTTT.